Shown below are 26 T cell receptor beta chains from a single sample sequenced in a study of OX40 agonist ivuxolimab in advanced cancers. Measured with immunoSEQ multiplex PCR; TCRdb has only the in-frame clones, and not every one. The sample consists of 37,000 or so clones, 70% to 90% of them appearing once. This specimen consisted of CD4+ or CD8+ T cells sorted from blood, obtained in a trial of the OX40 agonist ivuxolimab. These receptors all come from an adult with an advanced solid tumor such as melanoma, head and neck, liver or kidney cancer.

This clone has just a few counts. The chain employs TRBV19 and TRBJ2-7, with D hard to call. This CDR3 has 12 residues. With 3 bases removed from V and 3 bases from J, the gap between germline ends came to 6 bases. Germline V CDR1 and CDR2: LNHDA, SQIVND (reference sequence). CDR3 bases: TGTGCCAGTAGTATGGGTGACTACGAGCAGTACTTC. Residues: CASSMGDYEQYF.

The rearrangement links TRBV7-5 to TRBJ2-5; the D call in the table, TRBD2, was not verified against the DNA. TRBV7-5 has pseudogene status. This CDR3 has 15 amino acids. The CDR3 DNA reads TGTGCCAGAAGCGTCATCTACCGCGGGGGAGAGACCCAGTACTTC. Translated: CARSVIYRGGETQYF.

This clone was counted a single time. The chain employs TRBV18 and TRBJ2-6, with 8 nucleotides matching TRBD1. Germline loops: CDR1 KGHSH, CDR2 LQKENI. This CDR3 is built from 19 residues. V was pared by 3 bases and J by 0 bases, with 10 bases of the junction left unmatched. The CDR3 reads CASSPGGGQGPSGANVLTF. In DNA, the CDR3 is TGTGCCAGCTCACCGGGAGGTGGACAGGGTCCCTCTGGGGCCAACGTCCTGACTTTC.

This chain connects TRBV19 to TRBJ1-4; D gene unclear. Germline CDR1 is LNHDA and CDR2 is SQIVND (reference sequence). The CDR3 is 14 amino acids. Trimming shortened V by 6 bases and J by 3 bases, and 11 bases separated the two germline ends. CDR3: CASRNGGANEKLFF. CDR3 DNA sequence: TGTGCCAGTAGGAACGGTGGCGCTAATGAAAAACTGTTTTTT.

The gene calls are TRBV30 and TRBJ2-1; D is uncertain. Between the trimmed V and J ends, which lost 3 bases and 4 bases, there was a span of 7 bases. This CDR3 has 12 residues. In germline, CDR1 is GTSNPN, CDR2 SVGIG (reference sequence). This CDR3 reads CAWRGFYNEQFF. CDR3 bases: TGTGCCTGGAGGGGGTTTTACAATGAGCAGTTCTTC.

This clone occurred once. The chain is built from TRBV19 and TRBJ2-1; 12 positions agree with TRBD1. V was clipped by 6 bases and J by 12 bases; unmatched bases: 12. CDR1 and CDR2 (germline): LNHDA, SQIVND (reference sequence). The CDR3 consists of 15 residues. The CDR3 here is CASSQPGQGAGLQFF. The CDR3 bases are TGTGCCAGTAGCCAGCCGGGACAGGGGGCAGGCCTGCAGTTCTTC.

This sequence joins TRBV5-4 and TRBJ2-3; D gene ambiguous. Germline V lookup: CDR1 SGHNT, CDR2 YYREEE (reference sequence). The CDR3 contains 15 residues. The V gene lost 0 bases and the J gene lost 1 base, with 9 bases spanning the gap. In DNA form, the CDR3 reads TGTGCCAGCAGCTTGGTCCCGGGTGGCACAGATACGCAGTATTTT. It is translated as CASSLVPGGTDTQYF.

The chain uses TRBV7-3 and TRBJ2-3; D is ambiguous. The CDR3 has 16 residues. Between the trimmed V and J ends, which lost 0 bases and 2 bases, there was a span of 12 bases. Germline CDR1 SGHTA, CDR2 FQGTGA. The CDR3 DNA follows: TGTGCCAGCAGCTTAACAAAGGCCCAGGCCACAGATACGCAGTATTTT. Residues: CASSLTKAQATDTQYF.

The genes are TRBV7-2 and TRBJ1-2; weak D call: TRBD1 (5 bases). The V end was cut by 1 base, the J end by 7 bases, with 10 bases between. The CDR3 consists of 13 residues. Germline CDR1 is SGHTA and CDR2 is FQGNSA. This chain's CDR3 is CASSLGERGGYTF. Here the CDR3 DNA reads TGTGCCAGCAGCTTAGGGGAAAGGGGTGGCTACACCTTC. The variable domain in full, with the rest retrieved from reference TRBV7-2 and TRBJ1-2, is GAGVSQSPSNKVTEKGKDVELRCDPISGHTALYWYRQSLGQGLEFLIYFQGNSAPDKSGLPSDRFSAERTGGSVSTLTIQRTQQEDSAVYLCASSLGERGGYTFGSGTRLTVV.

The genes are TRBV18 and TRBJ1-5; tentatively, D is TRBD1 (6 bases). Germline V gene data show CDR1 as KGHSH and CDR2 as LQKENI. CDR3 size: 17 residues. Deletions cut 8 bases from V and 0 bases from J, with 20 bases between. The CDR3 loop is CASPEAVQGRSNQPQHF. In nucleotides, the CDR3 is TGTGCCAGCCCCGAGGCCGTACAGGGACGTAGCAATCAGCCCCAGCATTTT.

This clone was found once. The CDR3 DNA reads TGCGCCAGCAGCCAAGGGGGTGGGGGCTCCTACAATGAGCAGTTCTTC. Translating it yields CASSQGGGGSYNEQFF. V usage is TRBV4-1 and J usage is TRBJ2-1, with D perhaps assigned TRBD1 or TRBD2 (5 bases each). Trimming took 1 base from V and 0 from J, leaving 10 bases between them. CDR1 and CDR2 from the germline V gene are MGHRA and YSYEKL. The length of the CDR3 is 16 residues.

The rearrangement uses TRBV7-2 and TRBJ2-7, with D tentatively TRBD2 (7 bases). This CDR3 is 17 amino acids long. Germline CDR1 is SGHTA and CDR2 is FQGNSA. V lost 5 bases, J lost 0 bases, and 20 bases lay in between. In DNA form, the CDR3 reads TGTGCCAGCAGCCTTGACCGGGGGGCCTCCCACTCCTACGAGCAGTACTTC. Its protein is CASSLDRGASHSYEQYF.

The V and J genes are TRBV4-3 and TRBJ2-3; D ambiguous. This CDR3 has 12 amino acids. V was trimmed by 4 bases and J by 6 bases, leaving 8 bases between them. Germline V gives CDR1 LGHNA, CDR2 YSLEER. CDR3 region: CASSPPRDTQYF. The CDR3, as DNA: TGCGCCAGCAGCCCCCCCAGGGATACGCAGTATTTT.

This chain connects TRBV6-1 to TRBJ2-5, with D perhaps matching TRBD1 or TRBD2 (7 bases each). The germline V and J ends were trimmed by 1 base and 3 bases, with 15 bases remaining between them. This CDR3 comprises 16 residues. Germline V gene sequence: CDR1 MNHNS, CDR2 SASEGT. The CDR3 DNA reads TGTGCCAGCAGTGAAGTGGCAGGGGGGGCCGAAGAGACCCAGTACTTC. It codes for CASSEVAGGAEETQYF.

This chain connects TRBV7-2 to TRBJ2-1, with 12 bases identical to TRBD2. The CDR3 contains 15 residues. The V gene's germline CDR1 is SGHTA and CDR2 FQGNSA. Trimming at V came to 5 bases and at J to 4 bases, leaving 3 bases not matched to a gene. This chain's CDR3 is CASSPGLAGYNEQFF. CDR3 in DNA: TGTGCCAGCAGCCCAGGACTAGCGGGGTACAATGAGCAGTTCTTC.

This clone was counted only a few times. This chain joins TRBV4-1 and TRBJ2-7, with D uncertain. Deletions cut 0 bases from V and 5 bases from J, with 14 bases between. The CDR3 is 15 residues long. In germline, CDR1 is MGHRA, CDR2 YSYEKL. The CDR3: CASSQEAISLHEQYF. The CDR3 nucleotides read TGCGCCAGCAGCCAAGAGGCAATCTCTCTCCACGAGCAGTACTTC.

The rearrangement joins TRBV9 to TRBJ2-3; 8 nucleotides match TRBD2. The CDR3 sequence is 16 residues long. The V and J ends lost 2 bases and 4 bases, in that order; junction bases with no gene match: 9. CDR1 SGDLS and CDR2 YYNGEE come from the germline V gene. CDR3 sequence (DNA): TGTGCCAGCAGCGTCGGGCGGGGGGCCGCCCCAGATACGCAGTATTTT. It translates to CASSVGRGAAPDTQYF.

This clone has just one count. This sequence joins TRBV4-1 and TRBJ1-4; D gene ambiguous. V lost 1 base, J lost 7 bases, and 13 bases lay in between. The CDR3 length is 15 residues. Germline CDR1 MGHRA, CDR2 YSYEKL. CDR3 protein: CASSQVGGLGEKLFF. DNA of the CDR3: TGCGCCAGCAGCCAAGTTGGTGGGTTGGGTGAAAAACTGTTTTTT.

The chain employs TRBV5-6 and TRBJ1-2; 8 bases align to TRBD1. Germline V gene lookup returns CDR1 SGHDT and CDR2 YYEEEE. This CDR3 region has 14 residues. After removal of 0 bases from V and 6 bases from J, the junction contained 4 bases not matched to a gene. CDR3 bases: TGTGCCAGCAGCTTGGCAACAGGGGGGGATGGCTACACCTTC. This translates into CASSLATGGDGYTF.

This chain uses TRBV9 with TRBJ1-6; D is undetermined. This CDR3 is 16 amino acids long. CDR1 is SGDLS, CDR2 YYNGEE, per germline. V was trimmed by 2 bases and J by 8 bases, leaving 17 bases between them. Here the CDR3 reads CASSVSEQTRDSPLHF. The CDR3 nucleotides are TGTGCCAGCAGCGTTTCCGAACAAACCCGGGATTCACCCCTCCACTTT.

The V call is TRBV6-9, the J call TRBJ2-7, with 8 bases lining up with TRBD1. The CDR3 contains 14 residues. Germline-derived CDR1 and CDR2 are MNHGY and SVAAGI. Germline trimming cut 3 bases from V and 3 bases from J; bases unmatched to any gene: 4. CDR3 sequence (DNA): TGTGCCAGCAGTTACGCGGACAGGGTCTACGAGCAGTACTTC. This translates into CASSYADRVYEQYF.

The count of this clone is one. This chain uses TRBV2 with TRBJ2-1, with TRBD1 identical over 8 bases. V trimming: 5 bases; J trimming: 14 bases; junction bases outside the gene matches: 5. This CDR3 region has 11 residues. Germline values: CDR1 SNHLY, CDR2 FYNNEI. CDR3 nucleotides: TGTGCCAGCAGTCCCGGGACAGGAGAGTTCTTC. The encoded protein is CASSPGTGEFF. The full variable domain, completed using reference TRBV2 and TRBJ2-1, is EPEVTQTPSHQVTQMGQEVILRCVPISNHLYFYWYRQILGQKVEFLVSFYNNEISEKSEIFDDQFSVERPDGSNFTLKIRSTKLEDSAMYFCASSPGTGEFFGPGTRLTVL.

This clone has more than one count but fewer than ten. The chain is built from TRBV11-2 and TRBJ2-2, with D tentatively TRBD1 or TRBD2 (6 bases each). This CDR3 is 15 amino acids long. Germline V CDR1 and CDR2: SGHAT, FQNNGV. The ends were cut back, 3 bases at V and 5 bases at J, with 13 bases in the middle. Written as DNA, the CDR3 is TGTGCCAGCAGCTTGGGGGGCTTTGGTACCGGGGAGCTGTTTTTT. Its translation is CASSLGGFGTGELFF.

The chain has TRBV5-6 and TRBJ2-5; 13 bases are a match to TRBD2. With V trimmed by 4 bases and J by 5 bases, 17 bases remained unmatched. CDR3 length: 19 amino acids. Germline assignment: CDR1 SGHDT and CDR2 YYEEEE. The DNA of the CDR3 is TGTGCCAGCAGCCGGTGGGAGCCAAGGACTAGCGGGGGCGGGGAGACCCAGTACTTC. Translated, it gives CASSRWEPRTSGGGETQYF. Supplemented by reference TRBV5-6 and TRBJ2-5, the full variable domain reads DAGVTQSPTHLIKTRGQQVTLRCSPKSGHDTVSWYQQALGQGPQFIFQYYEEEERQRGNFPDRFSGHQFPNYSSELNVNALLLGDSALYLCASSRWEPRTSGGGETQYFGPGTRLLVL.

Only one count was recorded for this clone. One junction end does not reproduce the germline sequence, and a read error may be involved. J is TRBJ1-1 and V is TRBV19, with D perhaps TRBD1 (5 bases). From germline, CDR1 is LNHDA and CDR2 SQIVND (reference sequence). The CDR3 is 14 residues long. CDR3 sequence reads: CACSTGVFDTEAFF. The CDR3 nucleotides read TGTGCCTGTAGTACGGGGGTGTTTGACACTGAAGCTTTCTTT.

CDR3 loop: CASRPTRDTEAFF. CDR3 nucleotide sequence: TGTGCCAGCCGGCCCACGCGGGACACTGAAGCTTTCTTT. The chain recombines TRBV6-5 with TRBJ1-1, with unresolved D. V shed 8 bases and J shed 3 bases, with 13 bases lying between them. This CDR3 comprises 13 residues. CDR1 is MNHEY, CDR2 SVGAGI, per germline.